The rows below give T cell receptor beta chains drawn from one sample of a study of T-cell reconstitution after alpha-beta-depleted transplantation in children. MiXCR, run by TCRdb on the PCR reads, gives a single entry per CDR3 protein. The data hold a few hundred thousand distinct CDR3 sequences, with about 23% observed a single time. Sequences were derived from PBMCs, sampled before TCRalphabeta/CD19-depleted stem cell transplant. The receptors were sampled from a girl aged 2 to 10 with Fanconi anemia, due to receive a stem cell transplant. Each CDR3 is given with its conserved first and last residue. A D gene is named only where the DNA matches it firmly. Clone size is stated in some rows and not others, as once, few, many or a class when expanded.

DNA: TGTGCCAGCAGCCCATTCGCCAGGGACAATGAGCAGTTCTTC; CDR3: CASSPFARDNEQFF; J: TRBJ2-1; D: -; length: 14; size: few; V: TRBV7-3
DNA: TGCGCCAGCAGAAAGCTGCCGACAGGTCTGGCAGATACGCAGTATTTT; CDR3: CASRKLPTGLADTQYF; J: TRBJ2-3; D: -; length: 16; size: many; V: TRBV5-1
DNA: TGTGCCAGCTCACGCCGGGAGTACTCCTACGAGCAGTACTTC; CDR3: CASSRREYSYEQYF; J: TRBJ2-7; D: -; length: 14; size: -; V: TRBV18
DNA: TGTGCCAGCAGCCGGGGACTGCTTAGGGTCGTCGAGCAGTACTTC; CDR3: CASSRGLLRVVEQYF; J: TRBJ2-7; D: -; length: 15; size: few; V: TRBV3-1
DNA: TGCAGTGCCCAAGGACTAGTTCAAGAGACCCAGTACTTC; CDR3: CSAQGLVQETQYF; J: TRBJ2-5; D: TRBD2; length: 13; size: many; V: TRBV20-1
DNA: TGTGCCATTGGGGACTCCCTACGCCCAGATACGCAGTATTTT; CDR3: CAIGDSLRPDTQYF; J: TRBJ2-3; D: -; length: 14; size: many; V: TRBV10-3
DNA: TGCGCCAGCAGCTCCGGGACTAGCGGGATAGATACGCAGTATTTT; CDR3: CASSSGTSGIDTQYF; J: TRBJ2-3; D: TRBD2; length: 15; size: once; V: TRBV5-1
DNA: TGCAGTGCTAGATGGACATCGAACACTGAAGCTTTCTTT; CDR3: CSARWTSNTEAFF; J: TRBJ1-1; D: -; length: 13; size: -; V: TRBV20-1
DNA: TGTGCCAGCAGTTTAACCCTAGATCTCTACGAGCAGTACTTC; CDR3: CASSLTLDLYEQYF; J: TRBJ2-7; D: -; length: 14; size: few; V: TRBV27
DNA: TGCAGTGCTTACCAAACCTACGAGCAGTACTTC; CDR3: CSAYQTYEQYF; J: TRBJ2-7; D: -; length: 11; size: -; V: TRBV20-1
DNA: TGTGCCAGCAGTCTCTCATGGCAGGGGCCCGGGGAGCTGTTTTTT; CDR3: CASSLSWQGPGELFF; J: TRBJ2-2; D: -; length: 15; size: many; V: TRBV27
DNA: TGTGCCAGCAGCTTAGCGGGAGCGGGGTACAATGAGCAGTTCTTC; CDR3: CASSLAGAGYNEQFF; J: TRBJ2-1; D: TRBD2; length: 15; size: -; V: TRBV7-7
DNA: TGCGCCAGCAGCCAAGTAGTTGGCAGGTCCTCCTACAATGAGCAGTTCTTC; CDR3: CASSQVVGRSSYNEQFF; J: TRBJ2-1; D: -; length: 17; size: many; V: TRBV4-1
DNA: TGTGCCACCAGCAGAGATAGGCACAATGAGCAGTTCTTC; CDR3: CATSRDRHNEQFF; J: TRBJ2-1; D: -; length: 13; size: many; V: TRBV15
DNA: TGCAGTGCTAGAGATCCACTAGCGGGAGGCAGAGAGACCCAGTACTTC; CDR3: CSARDPLAGGRETQYF; J: TRBJ2-5; D: TRBD2; length: 16; size: many; V: TRBV20-1
DNA: TGTGCCAGCAGTTTACAGGGGGCTGGCTACACCTTC; CDR3: CASSLQGAGYTF; J: TRBJ1-2; D: TRBD1; length: 12; size: -; V: TRBV12-3/TRBV12-4
DNA: TGTGCCACCAGTAAAACAGGGGCGGCAGGCGAGGGGGCTTTCTTT; CDR3: CATSKTGAAGEGAFF; J: TRBJ1-1; D: TRBD1; length: 15; size: -; V: TRBV24-1
DNA: TGTGCCAGCAGCCTTACCCGGACAGGATATGAAAAACTGTTTTTT; CDR3: CASSLTRTGYEKLFF; J: TRBJ1-4; D: TRBD1; length: 15; size: many; V: TRBV4-2
DNA: TGCAGCGCCGGGGCAGGGGGCATGACTGAAGCTTTCTTT; CDR3: CSAGAGGMTEAFF; J: TRBJ1-1; D: TRBD1; length: 13; size: -; V: TRBV29-1
DNA: TGTGCCAGCAGTTTGGGAACTCCGGGGGCTGGCTATGGCTACACCTTC; CDR3: CASSLGTPGAGYGYTF; J: TRBJ1-2; D: -; length: 16; size: -; V: TRBV28
DNA: TGTGCCATCAGTGATCCTAGCGGGGGGCCCAATGAGCAGTTCTTC; CDR3: CAISDPSGGPNEQFF; J: TRBJ2-1; D: TRBD2; length: 15; size: many; V: TRBV10-3
DNA: TGTGCCAGCAGGGACACAGGGGGATATGGCTACACCTTC; CDR3: CASRDTGGYGYTF; J: TRBJ1-2; D: TRBD1; length: 13; size: many; V: TRBV6-6
DNA: TGTGCCAGCAGGGGGACAGGGTCGGCCTACAATGAGCAGTTCTTC; CDR3: CASRGTGSAYNEQFF; J: TRBJ2-1; D: TRBD1; length: 15; size: few; V: TRBV27
DNA: TGCAGTGCTAGAGAGGGCGGGAATCAGCCCCAGCATTTT; CDR3: CSAREGGNQPQHF; J: TRBJ1-5; D: -; length: 13; size: many; V: TRBV20-1
DNA: TGTGCCAGCAGCGTCCACGACAGGGACAATGAGCAGTTCTTC; CDR3: CASSVHDRDNEQFF; J: TRBJ2-1; D: TRBD1; length: 14; size: many; V: TRBV9
DNA: TGCAGTGCGTGGGACAGGGGATCAGATGAGCAGTTCTTC; CDR3: CSAWDRGSDEQFF; J: TRBJ2-1; D: TRBD1; length: 13; size: many; V: TRBV20-1
DNA: TGCAGCGTTGAGGGCTTGCTAGCGGGAGGCAATGAGCAGTTCTTC; CDR3: CSVEGLLAGGNEQFF; J: TRBJ2-1; D: TRBD2; length: 15; size: many; V: TRBV29-1
DNA: TGCGCCAGCAGCTTGGTGGGGGCTGGGACTGAAGCTTTCTTT; CDR3: CASSLVGAGTEAFF; J: TRBJ1-1; D: -; length: 14; size: -; V: TRBV5-1
DNA: TGTGCCAGCAGCCCCTATACGGGGGTCTTTAGCACAGATACGCAGTATTTT; CDR3: CASSPYTGVFSTDTQYF; J: TRBJ2-3; D: -; length: 17; size: -; V: TRBV7-2
DNA: TGTGCCAGCAGCTTGGGGCGGGGGGGCCGTGATACGCAGTATTTT; CDR3: CASSLGRGGRDTQYF; J: TRBJ2-3; D: TRBD2; length: 15; size: -; V: TRBV7-2
DNA: TGTGCCAGCAGTGCCCCAGGGGCAATCTACGAGCAGTACTTC; CDR3: CASSAPGAIYEQYF; J: TRBJ2-7; D: -; length: 14; size: few; V: TRBV25-1
DNA: TGCAGCGTCTCTGCATTTAGCGGGGCTAGCACAGATACGCAGTATTTT; CDR3: CSVSAFSGASTDTQYF; J: TRBJ2-3; D: TRBD2; length: 16; size: few; V: TRBV29-1
DNA: TGTGCCAGCAGAGGAAACGACAGGGCCCCGGAGACCCAGTACTTC; CDR3: CASRGNDRAPETQYF; J: TRBJ2-5; D: TRBD1; length: 15; size: -; V: TRBV25-1
DNA: TGCAGTGCTTGTCGGGACGGGAGGGCTTCTGAGCAGTTCTTC; CDR3: CSACRDGRASEQFF; J: TRBJ2-1; D: TRBD2; length: 14; size: few; V: TRBV20-1
DNA: TGTGCCAGCAGTTACTCGATGTGGGGTACGCAGTATTTT; CDR3: CASSYSMWGTQYF; J: TRBJ2-3; D: -; length: 13; size: -; V: TRBV6-2/TRBV6-3
DNA: TGCAGTGCTAGATTAAGGACAGGGGCATACAATCAGCCCCAGCATTTT; CDR3: CSARLRTGAYNQPQHF; J: TRBJ1-5; D: TRBD1; length: 16; size: many; V: TRBV20-1
DNA: TGCAGCGTTGATCTTTTCCTAGCGGGAGACCACGAGCAGTACTTC; CDR3: CSVDLFLAGDHEQYF; J: TRBJ2-7; D: TRBD2; length: 15; size: many; V: TRBV29-1
DNA: TGTGCCACCAGCAGAGACAGGGGTTACGAGCAGTACTTC; CDR3: CATSRDRGYEQYF; J: TRBJ2-7; D: -; length: 13; size: many; V: TRBV15
DNA: TGTGCCAGCAGCCTTCGGGAAACAGATACGCAGTATTTT; CDR3: CASSLRETDTQYF; J: TRBJ2-3; D: -; length: 13; size: many; V: TRBV3-1
DNA: TGCAGCGTTGATCCTCTTTCGGACAGGGATGGAGCTGGAAACACCATATATTTT; CDR3: CSVDPLSDRDGAGNTIYF; J: TRBJ1-3; D: TRBD1; length: 18; size: many; V: TRBV29-1
DNA: TGTGCCAGCCTACAGGGGGCGATCACCGGGGAGCTGTTTTTT; CDR3: CASLQGAITGELFF; J: TRBJ2-2; D: TRBD1; length: 14; size: -; V: TRBV2
DNA: TGCAGCGCCGGACACCTTAACTATGGCTACACCTTC; CDR3: CSAGHLNYGYTF; J: TRBJ1-2; D: -; length: 12; size: many; V: TRBV29-1
DNA: TGTGCCAGCAGTTTTATAGCGGGAGACCCCTACAATGAGCAGTTCTTC; CDR3: CASSFIAGDPYNEQFF; J: TRBJ2-1; D: TRBD2; length: 16; size: few; V: TRBV27
DNA: TGCGCCAGCAGCCAGGTAACAGGGCTAGCCAAAAACATTCAGTACTTC; CDR3: CASSQVTGLAKNIQYF; J: TRBJ2-4; D: -; length: 16; size: -; V: TRBV4-1
DNA: TGTGCCAGCAGTTTAGCAGAAGGGGGCCATCCCTATGGCTACACCTTC; CDR3: CASSLAEGGHPYGYTF; J: TRBJ1-2; D: TRBD1; length: 16; size: many; V: TRBV12-3/TRBV12-4
DNA: TGCAGCGTAGCCGGTAGAACGACTAGCGGGAGGACAGATACGCAGTATTTT; CDR3: CSVAGRTTSGRTDTQYF; J: TRBJ2-3; D: TRBD2; length: 17; size: few; V: TRBV29-1
DNA: TGCAGCGCCGGACAGAACTACGAGCAGTACTTC; CDR3: CSAGQNYEQYF; J: TRBJ2-7; D: -; length: 11; size: many; V: TRBV29-1
DNA: TGTGCCAGCAGTATACGCGGGGGGGTCAGCACTGAAGCTTTCTTT; CDR3: CASSIRGGVSTEAFF; J: TRBJ1-1; D: -; length: 15; size: -; V: TRBV6-5